The 10 T cell receptor beta chains listed next were all sequenced from one sample in a study of blood T cell repertoires in COVID-19. Produced via immunoSEQ multiplex PCR; TCRdb's table is partial and in-frame only. The sample carries roughly 160,000 clones, about 80% recorded once. Sequenced material: PBMCs or T cells enriched from blood (not recorded which). The receptor source for this set is a man between 45 and 60 years old who had recovered from COVID-19.

This sequence joins TRBV18 and TRBJ2-3; perhaps TRBD2 as D (6 bases). CDR1 KGHSH and CDR2 LQKENI come from the germline V gene. V was cut by 6 bases and J by 2 bases, with 21 bases left in between. CDR3 length: 17 amino acids. CDR3 bases: TGTGCCAGCTCCCACCGGGGGAGAGACTTTTCCACAGATACGCAGTATTTT. It translates to CASSHRGRDFSTDTQYF.

The chain uses TRBV6-5 and TRBJ1-1, with D perhaps TRBD1 (6 bases). Trimming left V 0 bases short and J 1 base short, with 12 bases between. The CDR3 is made up of 16 amino acids. Germline V gives CDR1 MNHEY, CDR2 SVGAGI. The CDR3 spells CASSYSTGLKNTEAFF. The DNA of the CDR3 is TGTGCCAGCAGTTACTCGACAGGTCTTAAGAACACTGAAGCTTTCTTT.

Only one count was recorded for this clone. The chain joins TRBV9 to TRBJ2-7; 9 bases agree with TRBD1. The CDR3 runs to 16 residues. Germline CDR1 is SGDLS and CDR2 is YYNGEE. V shed 3 bases, J shed 6 bases, and the junction held 13 bases outside the gene matches. Here the CDR3 DNA reads TGTGCCAGCAGCGAGGGGCCGGGACAGGGAACGTCCGAGCAGTACTTC. Translating it yields CASSEGPGQGTSEQYF.

This chain joins TRBV18 and TRBJ1-2; no definite D call. The CDR3 length is 14 residues. Trimming removed 3 bases at V and 0 bases at J, with 8 bases between. The germline CDR1 and CDR2 sequences are KGHSH and LQKENI. CDR3 amino acids: CASSPPQSNYGYTF. The CDR3 DNA reads as TGTGCCAGCTCACCGCCCCAGTCTAACTATGGCTACACCTTC.

The chain employs TRBV7-9 and TRBJ1-2, with D unresolved. Trimming shortened V by 1 base and J by 4 bases, and 13 bases separated the two germline ends. The CDR3 has 15 residues. Looked up from germline, CDR1 is SEHNR and CDR2 is FQNEAQ (reference sequence). CDR3 DNA sequence: TGTGCCAGCAGCTTAGGCACCCGCGGGCCCTATGGCTACACCTTC. It codes for CASSLGTRGPYGYTF. Using reference TRBV7-9 and TRBJ1-2 for the parts outside the CDR3, the full variable domain is DTGVSQNPRHKITKRGQNVTFRCDPISEHNRLYWYRQTLGQGPEFLTYFQNEAQLEKSRLLSDRFSAERPKGSFSTLEIQRTEQGDSAMYLCASSLGTRGPYGYTFGSGTRLTVV.

CDR3 amino acids: CASSLRAQVHEQYF. The DNA for the CDR3 is TGTGCCAGCAGCTTACGTGCGCAGGTCCACGAGCAGTACTTC. The genes are TRBV7-2 and TRBJ2-7; D is unresolved. Trimming removed 2 bases at V and 5 bases at J, with 13 bases between. The germline gives CDR1 SGHTA, CDR2 FQGNSA. The length of the CDR3 is 14 residues.

Regarding this clone: Other DNA sequences in this specimen translate into the identical CDR3. V and J are TRBV7-9 and TRBJ1-2; D is uncertain. CDR1 and CDR2 from the germline V gene are SEHNR and FQNEAQ (reference sequence). Trimming cost V 1 base and J 8 bases, with 5 bases left between them. The CDR3 runs 11 residues. DNA of the CDR3: TGTGCCAGCAGCTTAGGAGGGGGCTACACCTTC. Encoded protein: CASSLGGGYTF.

This CDR3 reads CASTPLGAGNQPQHF. The CDR3 DNA is TGTGCCAGCACCCCCTTAGGGGCAGGCAATCAGCCCCAGCATTTT. V usage is TRBV28 and J usage is TRBJ1-5; maybe TRBD1 (5 bases). This CDR3 has 15 amino acids. Germline loops: CDR1 MDHEN, CDR2 SYDVKM. V was shortened by 7 bases and J by 2 bases, with 15 bases between the two germline ends.

The chain employs TRBV9 and TRBJ2-7, with 8 bases lining up with TRBD2. The germline CDR1 and CDR2 sequences are SGDLS and YYNGEE. The CDR3 contains 15 residues. Trimming at V came to 3 bases and at J to 1 base, leaving 6 bases not matched to a gene. The CDR3 DNA is TGTGCCAGCAGCGGTGGGACTAGGGGTTCCTACGAGCAGTACTTC. Protein product: CASSGGTRGSYEQYF.

The chain employs TRBV29-1 and TRBJ2-3, with a possible D match to TRBD2 (6 bases). The CDR3 length is 13 residues. Germline V gene data show CDR1 as SQVTM and CDR2 as ANQGSEA. V shed 6 bases and J shed 6 bases, with 16 bases lying between them. CDR3 residues: CSVVGRDFDTQYF. In DNA, the CDR3 is TGCAGCGTGGTAGGCAGGGACTTTGATACGCAGTATTTT.